This entry lists 7 T cell receptor beta chains sequenced from one sample in a study of Graves' ophthalmopathy and Graves' hyperthyroidism. RNA transcripts yielded amplified TCR beta CDR3 regions. First-round RT-PCR used HTBI primers; second-round multiplex PCR followed. TCRdb ran MiXCR on the multiplex PCR reads and lists one entry per CDR3 protein. Among hundreds of thousands of distinct CDR3 sequences listed, 13% to 15% were seen once. The specimen was blood. These TCRs come from a woman aged 30 to 39 with Graves' ophthalmopathy.

In this sample, this clonotype turned up a few times. J is TRBJ1-1 and V is TRBV11-3, with a tentative D call TRBD1 (5 bases). V lost 10 bases to trimming and J lost 6 bases, with 18 bases between them. Germline CDR1 reads SGHNT; CDR2 reads YENEEA. The CDR3 spans 13 residues. The CDR3 coding sequence is TGTGCCACCGGCCGAGGGGTTTCGGCTGAAGCTTTCTTT. Translation: CATGRGVSAEAFF.

This clonotype was recorded many times. This chain uses TRBV29-1 with TRBJ2-7, with D tentatively TRBD2 (5 bases). Germline CDR1 is SQVTM and CDR2 is ANQGSEA. The V and J ends lost 5 bases and 2 bases respectively, with 13 bases between them. The CDR3 runs 13 residues. The chain's CDR3 is CSVSHREPYEQYF. CDR3 bases: TGCAGCGTTAGCCACCGGGAACCCTACGAGCAGTACTTC.

This sequence joins TRBV6-1 and TRBJ2-7; 10 positions agree with TRBD2. The CDR3 sequence is 15 residues long. J gave up 3 bases and V 3 bases, and 5 bases lay outside the gene matches. The germline V gene has CDR1 MNHNS and CDR2 SASEGT. The CDR3 bases are TGTGCCAGCAGTGAGCGGTCTAGCGGGAGCTACGAGCAGTACTTC. It codes for CASSERSSGSYEQYF.

This clonotype has ten or more counts. The chain carries TRBV20-1 and TRBJ1-1, with D possibly being TRBD1 (6 bases). Trimming left V 2 bases short and J 0 bases short, with 10 bases between. The CDR3 extends over 14 amino acids. CDR1 and CDR2 from the germline V gene are DFQATT and SNEGSKA (reference sequence). The CDR3 loop reads CSARTGAMNTEAFF. The CDR3 coding sequence is TGCAGTGCTAGAACGGGGGCCATGAACACTGAAGCTTTCTTT.

This clonotype was picked up many times. The CDR3 loop is CASSQGLEGYEQYF. The CDR3 region has the DNA TGTGCCAGCAGCCAAGGTCTGGAGGGCTACGAGCAGTACTTC. V and J are TRBV4-2 and TRBJ2-7; perhaps TRBD2 as D (6 bases). The V gene lost 1 base and the J gene lost 3 bases, with 10 bases spanning the gap. In germline, CDR1 is LGHNA, CDR2 YNFKEQ. The CDR3 extends over 14 amino acids.

This clonotype was seen repeatedly, ten times or more. This chain joins TRBV5-1 and TRBJ2-7; D is perhaps TRBD1 or TRBD2 (6 bases each). Looked up from germline, CDR1 is SGHRS and CDR2 is YFSETQ. V dropped 4 bases and J dropped 3 bases, with 23 bases sitting between them. The length of the CDR3 is 17 residues. CDR3 protein: CASSPAGRGTTIYEQYF. The CDR3 DNA reads as TGCGCCAGCAGCCCGGCTGGGCGCGGGACAACGATCTACGAGCAGTACTTC.

The sample holds one count of this clonotype. The J gene is TRBJ1-1, the V gene TRBV12-3 or TRBV12-4; no clear D. The CDR3 length is 13 residues. Trimming removed 1 base at V and 5 bases at J, with 8 bases between. The CDR3 DNA reads TGTGCCAGCAGTTTAGGGGCTTGGACTGAAGCTTTCTTT. It is translated as CASSLGAWTEAFF.